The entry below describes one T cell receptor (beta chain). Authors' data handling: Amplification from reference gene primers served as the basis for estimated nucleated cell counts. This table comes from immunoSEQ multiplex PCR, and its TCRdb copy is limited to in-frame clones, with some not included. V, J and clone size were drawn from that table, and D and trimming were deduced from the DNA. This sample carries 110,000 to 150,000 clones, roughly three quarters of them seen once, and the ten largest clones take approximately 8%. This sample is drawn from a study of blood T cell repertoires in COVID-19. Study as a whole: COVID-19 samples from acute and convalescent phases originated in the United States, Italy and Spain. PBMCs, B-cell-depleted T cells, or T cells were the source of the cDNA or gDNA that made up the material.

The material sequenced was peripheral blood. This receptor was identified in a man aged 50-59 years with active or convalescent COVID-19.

The CDR3, as DNA: TGTGCCAGCAGTTACGTGACGAGGAGGGAGAGTGGCTACACCTTC. It yields the protein CASSYVTRRESGYTF. J is TRBJ1-2 and V is TRBV6-2 or TRBV6-3; D unclear. The germline CDR1 and CDR2 sequences are MNHEY and SVGEGT. CDR3 length equals 15 residues. The V end was cut by 2 bases, the J end by 7 bases, with 17 bases between.